This entry concerns a single T cell receptor beta chain. Its target is unknown. Different DNA sequences within this sample yield the same CDR3. This entry comes from a study of beta chain features in type 1 diabetes. Study summary: Comparable age, gender and cell yields were observed in patients relative to healthy donors.

General study points: Among type 1 diabetes patients, VDJ junctions had fewer insertions and more deletions. Naive, central memory and Treg TCRB repertoires seemed to resemble each other more closely in patients than they did in healthy donors. TCRB CDR3s from Type 1 diabetes patients were moderately but significantly shorter in all four CD4+ subsets.

Reverse transcription of all isolated RNA meant that expressed TCRB transcripts were sequenced. Here immunoSEQ multiplex PCR was the method, and the copy in TCRdb shows in-frame clones only, minus some. The repertoire consists of under 850,000 clones, with roughly 13% occurring once and the leading ten covering around 0.022%. Germline lookup yields CDR1 LNHDA and CDR2 SQIVND (reference sequence). V was trimmed by 3 bases and J by 4 bases, leaving 4 bases between them. There are 12 residues in the CDR3. The sequenced material came from naive CD4+ T cells from blood. The sequence was obtained from a man between 18 and 29 years old with type 1 diabetes. The rearrangement links TRBV19 to TRBJ1-5; D is unclear. CDR3 DNA sequence: TGTGCCAGTAGTATCGGAAATCAGCCCCAGCATTTT. This translates into CASSIGNQPQHF. The variable domain in full, completed from reference TRBV19 and TRBJ1-5, reads DGGITQSPKYLFRKEGQNVTLSCEQNLNHDAMYWYRQDPGQGLRLIYYSQIVNDFQKGDIAEGYSVSREKKESFPLTVTSAQKNPTAFYLCASSIGNQPQHFGDGTRLSIL.